This T cell receptor beta chain originates from a study of T cells in Graves' hyperthyroidism and ophthalmopathy. RNA transcripts provided the source from which TCR beta CDR3 regions were amplified. HTBI primers were used for first-round RT-PCR of the TCR CDR3. TCRdb redid the calling of the multiplex PCR reads with MiXCR, one entry per CDR3 protein. The sample includes about 210,000 distinct CDR3 sequences, 15% to 20% of them seen just once. This CDR3 is built from 15 residues. Trimming pared 2 bases from V and 1 base from J, leaving 10 bases between. Looked up from germline, CDR1 is WSHSY and CDR2 is SAAADI. This clonotype was counted a few times.

The sequenced sample consisted of blood. The receptor comes from a man in his forties with Graves' hyperthyroidism. The gene calls are TRBV10-2 and TRBJ2-3; D might be TRBD2 (7 bases). CDR3 amino acids: CASSEGRGGTDTQYF. The CDR3 coding sequence is TGCGCCAGCAGTGAGGGGAGGGGGGGCACAGATACGCAGTATTTT.